The 13 T cell receptor beta chains reported below all come from one sample, sequenced in a study of shared clonotypes between healthy human individuals. Using immunoSEQ multiplex PCR, the repertoire was profiled, and TCRdb retains in-frame clones only, with some absent. Of under 600,000 clones in the sample, around 80% are singletons; the top ten hold more than 10%. The sequenced sample was PBMCs. All receptors come from a woman in her 40s in good health. Some clones in this sample may be carry-over from other donors' samples.

The chain joins TRBV5-4 to TRBJ2-7; 12 bases are a match to TRBD2. Losses at the gene ends were 4 bases for V and 5 bases for J; bases not matched to a gene: 7. Germline lookup yields CDR1 SGHNT and CDR2 YYREEE (reference sequence). The CDR3 is made up of 15 amino acids. The CDR3 bases are TGTGCCAGCAGCAGGGGACTAGCGGGTAGGAACGAGCAGTACTTC. Translating gives CASSRGLAGRNEQYF.

This chain uses TRBV7-3 with TRBJ2-1; D is possibly TRBD1 or TRBD2 (5 bases each). The CDR3 consists of 15 residues. The ends were cut back, 3 bases at V and 5 bases at J, with 14 bases in the middle. In germline, CDR1 is SGHTA, CDR2 FQGTGA. DNA of the CDR3: TGTGCCAGCAGCTTGTGGGGGAGTATGGACAATGAGCAGTTCTTC. It codes for CASSLWGSMDNEQFF. The entire variable domain, with the rest obtained from reference TRBV7-3 and TRBJ2-1, is as follows: GAGVSQTPSNKVTEKGKYVELRCDPISGHTALYWYRQSLGQGPEFLIYFQGTGAADDSGLPNDRFFAVRPEGSVSTLKIQRTERGDSAVYLCASSLWGSMDNEQFFGPGTRLTVL.

The chain recombines TRBV28 with TRBJ2-7; TRBD1 aligns across 10 bases. Per the germline V gene, CDR1 is MDHEN and CDR2 is SYDVKM. The CDR3 sequence is 14 residues long. J gave up 5 bases and V 1 base, and 2 bases lay outside the gene matches. This CDR3 is CASSLFGTGDEQYF. CDR3 bases: TGTGCCAGCAGTTTATTCGGGACAGGGGACGAGCAGTACTTC.

V is TRBV7-2 and J is TRBJ2-5; the match to TRBD2 covers 11 bases. The germline gives CDR1 SGHTA, CDR2 FQGNSA. The CDR3 runs to 16 residues. V lost 1 base, J lost 8 bases, and 9 bases stayed unmatched. The CDR3, as DNA: TGTGCCAGCAGCTTAGATGGGACTAGCGGTCGCGGAACCCAGTACTTC. Protein: CASSLDGTSGRGTQYF.

In its sample, this clone was seen a few times. The chain uses TRBV5-1 and TRBJ2-3, with 8 bases that match TRBD2. J was trimmed by 2 bases and V by 1 base; bases with no gene match: 6. CDR1 and CDR2 (germline): SGHRS, YFSETQ. This CDR3 region has 16 residues. Here the CDR3 reads CASSLRLAGLTDTQYF. The CDR3 coding sequence is TGCGCCAGCAGCTTGCGGCTAGCGGGCCTCACAGATACGCAGTATTTT.

The rearrangement links TRBV7-8 to TRBJ2-3; D remains unclear. CDR1 SGHVS and CDR2 FQNEAQ come from the germline V gene. This CDR3 comprises 16 residues. Trimming removed 1 base from V and 0 bases from J, with 11 bases in between. CDR3 amino acids: CASSLGLVTSTDTQYF. The CDR3 DNA reads as TGTGCCAGCAGCTTAGGGTTGGTTACTAGCACAGATACGCAGTATTTT.

This sequence joins TRBV28 and TRBJ1-5; unclear D gene. The germline V gene has CDR1 MDHEN and CDR2 SYDVKM. This CDR3 has 17 amino acids. V gave up 2 bases and J gave up 2 bases, with 16 bases separating them. The CDR3 nucleotides read TGTGCCAGCAGTTTAAGGATGCAGGTTTTGGGCAATCAGCCCCAGCATTTT. Its protein product is CASSLRMQVLGNQPQHF.

The chain carries TRBV18 and TRBJ2-3, with D unresolved. The CDR3 has 14 residues. CDR1 KGHSH and CDR2 LQKENI come from the germline V gene. Trimming cost V 6 bases and J 2 bases, with 12 bases left between them. The CDR3 nucleotides are TGTGCCAGCTCCCCTTATACGGACACAGATACGCAGTATTTT. It codes for CASSPYTDTDTQYF.

The chain uses TRBV2 and TRBJ2-5; D is perhaps TRBD1 (5 bases). Germline loops: CDR1 SNHLY, CDR2 FYNNEI. The CDR3 spans 14 residues. The V gene lost 1 base and the J gene lost 0 bases, with 6 bases spanning the gap. The CDR3: CASSEDRYQETQYF. The CDR3 region has the DNA TGTGCCAGCAGTGAAGACAGGTACCAAGAGACCCAGTACTTC. Based on the CDR3 plus reference TRBV2 and TRBJ2-5, the full variable domain is EPEVTQTPSHQVTQMGQEVILRCVPISNHLYFYWYRQILGQKVEFLVSFYNNEISEKSEIFDDQFSVERPDGSNFTLKIRSTKLEDSAMYFCASSEDRYQETQYFGPGTRLLVL.

In its sample, this clone was seen once. This rearrangement joins TRBV27 to TRBJ2-7, with 7 bases lining up with TRBD2. The germline V gene encodes CDR1 MNHEY and CDR2 SMNVEV (reference sequence). With V trimmed by 5 bases and J by 3 bases, 1 base remained unmatched. CDR3 length: 12 residues. CDR3 sequence reads: CASSPGGYEQYF. The CDR3 DNA reads TGTGCCAGCAGTCCGGGGGGCTACGAGCAGTACTTC.

The chain combines TRBV19 with TRBJ2-7, with D perhaps TRBD2 (5 bases). Germline-derived CDR1 and CDR2 are LNHDA and SQIVND (reference sequence). CDR3 length: 15 residues. Trimming took off 2 bases at V and 7 bases at J, with 18 bases between the two ends. The CDR3 is CASSISEITRDEQYF. CDR3 nucleotide sequence: TGTGCCAGTAGTATATCGGAGATAACCCGGGATGAGCAGTACTTC. The whole variable domain, filled in from reference TRBV19 and TRBJ2-7, reads DGGITQSPKYLFRKEGQNVTLSCEQNLNHDAMYWYRQDPGQGLRLIYYSQIVNDFQKGDIAEGYSVSREKKESFPLTVTSAQKNPTAFYLCASSISEITRDEQYFGPGTRLTVT.

The CDR3 sequence: CASSLSGQLAKNIQYF. The DNA of the CDR3 is TGTGCCAGCAGTTTATCGGGACAGCTAGCCAAAAACATTCAGTACTTC. J is TRBJ2-4 and V is TRBV28; TRBD1 matches at 7 bases. The CDR3 consists of 16 residues. The germline V gene encodes CDR1 MDHEN and CDR2 SYDVKM. J lost 0 bases, V lost 1 base, and 3 bases had no gene match.

V gene TRBV5-6 combines with J gene TRBJ2-2; D might be TRBD1 (5 bases). CDR1 is SGHDT and CDR2 is YYEEEE in the germline V gene. Trimming pared 0 bases from V and 3 bases from J, leaving 12 bases between. The CDR3 covers 16 residues. CDR3 in DNA: TGTGCCAGCAGCTTGGCCTTCGCAGGGTACACCGGGGAGCTGTTTTTT. Protein product: CASSLAFAGYTGELFF. Supplemented by reference TRBV5-6 and TRBJ2-2, the full variable domain reads DAGVTQSPTHLIKTRGQQVTLRCSPKSGHDTVSWYQQALGQGPQFIFQYYEEEERQRGNFPDRFSGHQFPNYSSELNVNALLLGDSALYLCASSLAFAGYTGELFFGEGSRLTVL.